A selection of T cell receptor beta chains follows, all from one sample in a study of blood T cell repertoires in COVID-19. Sequencing used immunoSEQ multiplex PCR; TCRdb keeps in-frame clones, though not all of them. The table has 55,000 to 90,000 clones, more than 80% seen once. The sample was peripheral blood. These receptor sequences come from a woman of 80 years or more with active or convalescent COVID-19. The CDR3 runs from the conserved cysteine through the conserved F or W. A D gene is named only where the DNA matches it firmly. Size is stated for part of the rows, as once, few or many counts, or as a class when the clone is expanded.

TRBJ2-1 | TRBV18 | . | . | CASSPEVGLAPWHNEQFF | TGTGCCAGCTCACCGGAGGTGGGGTTGGCCCCTTGGCACAATGAGCAGTTCTTC
TRBJ1-5 | TRBV28 | . | TRBD1 | CASSLEGQGYRQPQHF | TGTGCCAGCAGTTTGGAGGGACAGGGTTACAGGCAGCCCCAGCATTTT
TRBJ1-1 | TRBV10-3 | . | . | CAISESTEMNTEAFF | TGTGCCATCAGTGAGTCTACAGAAATGAACACTGAAGCTTTCTTT
TRBJ2-2 | TRBV4-2 | . | TRBD2 | CASSQDRGSGGSRPGELFF | TGTGCCAGCAGCCAAGATCGTGGTAGCGGGGGCTCCCGCCCCGGGGAGCTGTTTTTT
TRBJ2-1 | TRBV6-2/TRBV6-3 | . | . | CASSLGGASYNEQFF | TGTGCCAGCAGTTTGGGGGGGGCCTCCTACAATGAGCAGTTCTTC
TRBJ1-6 | TRBV7-9 | once | . | CASSIQGNNSPLHF | TGTGCCAGCAGCATACAGGGAAATAATTCACCCCTCCACTTT
TRBJ1-4 | TRBV9 | . | TRBD1 | CASSGGGAQEKLFF | TGTGCCAGCAGCGGAGGGGGCGCGCAAGAAAAACTGTTTTTT
TRBJ2-1 | TRBV7-2 | . | . | CASSLFSGPEQFF | TGTGCCAGCAGCTTATTTTCTGGGCCTGAGCAGTTCTTC
TRBJ2-7 | TRBV7-2 | few | . | CASSLVLRSYEQYF | TGTGCCAGCAGCTTAGTTTTACGTAGCTACGAGCAGTACTTC
TRBJ1-2 | TRBV9 | . | . | CASSASPSELNYGYTF | TGTGCCAGCAGCGCCAGCCCTAGTGAGCTAAACTATGGCTACACCTTC
TRBJ2-1 | TRBV28 | . | . | CASRGRDTSYNEQFF | TGTGCCAGCAGGGGCCGGGACACCTCCTACAATGAGCAGTTCTTC
TRBJ2-7 | TRBV11-3 | . | TRBD1 | CASSSGTGGGEQYF | TGTGCCAGCAGCTCCGGGACAGGGGGCGGCGAGCAGTACTTC
TRBJ1-2 | TRBV29-1 | . | . | CSVEPGYGYTF | TGCAGCGTTGAGCCGGGCTATGGCTACACCTTC
TRBJ2-7 | TRBV27 | . | TRBD2 | CASSLRRTSGGVREQYF | TGTGCCAGCAGTTTACGCCGGACTAGCGGGGGGGTGAGGGAGCAGTACTTC
TRBJ1-1 | TRBV27 | . | . | CASSLGGWGGTSEAFF | TGTGCCAGCAGTTTAGGGGGTTGGGGTGGGACATCTGAAGCTTTCTTT
TRBJ2-1 | TRBV5-8 | . | . | CASSAYLSSYNEQFF | TGTGCCAGCAGCGCATACCTGAGCTCCTACAATGAGCAGTTCTTC
TRBJ1-5 | TRBV19 | few | . | CASKNRRTPPDNQPQHF | TGTGCCAGTAAAAACAGACGTACCCCTCCGGACAATCAGCCCCAGCATTTT
TRBJ1-2 | TRBV2 | . | TRBD1 | CASRGQGVYYGYTF | TGTGCCAGCAGGGGACAGGGGGTGTATTATGGCTACACCTTC
TRBJ1-6 | TRBV6-6 | . | TRBD1 | CASWDRGIAYNSPLHF | TGTGCCAGCTGGGACAGGGGAATCGCCTATAATTCACCCCTCCACTTT
TRBJ2-1 | TRBV20-1 | . | . | CSASSREQFF | TGCAGTGCTAGTTCTCGGGAGCAGTTCTTC
TRBJ2-5 | TRBV19 | . | . | CASSMGSGRGETQYF | TGTGCCAGTAGTATGGGGTCGGGGAGAGGGGAGACCCAGTACTTC
TRBJ2-1 | TRBV3-1/TRBV3-2 | few | TRBD2 | CASSPAASGIYNEQFF | TGTGCCAGCAGCCCTGCGGCTAGCGGGATTTACAATGAGCAGTTCTTC
TRBJ1-5 | TRBV15 | . | TRBD1 | CATGLDRGNQPQHF | TGTGCCACCGGCCTGGACAGGGGTAATCAGCCCCAGCATTTT
TRBJ1-3 | TRBV12-3/TRBV12-4 | . | . | CASSKSLIGTIYF | TGTGCCAGCAGCAAATCCCTAATTGGTACCATATATTTT
TRBJ2-2 | TRBV9 | . | TRBD2 | CASSDSGGTGELFF | TGTGCCAGCAGCGATAGCGGGGGCACCGGGGAGCTGTTTTTT
TRBJ2-2 | TRBV7-6 | . | . | CASSLARPGSGGELFF | TGTGCCAGCAGCTTAGCGCGGCCGGGGTCAGGCGGGGAGCTGTTTTTT
TRBJ2-1 | TRBV18 | . | TRBD2 | CASSPGLAGLDSYNEQFF | TGTGCCAGCTCACCGGGACTAGCGGGGCTAGACTCCTACAATGAGCAGTTCTTC
TRBJ1-3 | TRBV3-1/TRBV3-2 | . | . | CASSQDRVPGNTIYF | TGTGCCAGCAGCCAAGATCGGGTCCCAGGAAACACCATATATTTT
TRBJ2-1 | TRBV15 | . | . | CATSRDLGGANEQFF | TGTGCCACCAGCAGAGATCTAGGCGGTGCGAATGAGCAGTTCTTC
TRBJ2-1 | TRBV15 | . | . | CATSYGAGNNEQFF | TGTGCCACCAGTTATGGGGCAGGGAACAATGAGCAGTTCTTC
TRBJ1-2 | TRBV7-9 | . | . | CASSAGFRPVYGYTF | TGTGCCAGCAGCGCAGGCTTTCGACCGGTCTATGGCTACACCTTC
TRBJ2-2 | TRBV6-1 | . | TRBD1 | CASSVQGASSHGELFF | TGTGCCAGCAGTGTACAGGGGGCGTCAAGTCACGGGGAGCTGTTTTTT
TRBJ2-1 | TRBV6-5 | . | TRBD1 | CASSGTGWSSEQFF | TGTGCCAGCAGCGGGACAGGGTGGAGTAGTGAGCAGTTCTTC
TRBJ2-5 | TRBV4-3 | once | TRBD1 | CASSQGDRARETQYF | TGCGCCAGCAGCCAGGGGGACAGGGCGAGGGAGACCCAGTACTTC
TRBJ2-7 | TRBV15 | few | TRBD2 | CATSSALAGYEQYF | TGTGCCACCAGCTCAGCTTTAGCGGGTTACGAGCAGTACTTC
TRBJ1-1 | TRBV13 | . | . | CASSIDRNTEAFF | TGTGCCAGCAGCATCGACAGGAACACTGAAGCTTTCTTT
TRBJ1-4 | TRBV6-2/TRBV6-3 | . | TRBD1 | CASSSNRGSNEKLFF | TGTGCCAGCAGTTCCAACAGGGGATCTAATGAAAAACTGTTTTTT
TRBJ1-5 | TRBV29-1 | . | . | CSGWSDGQPQHF | TGCAGCGGATGGAGTGACGGGCAGCCCCAGCATTTT
TRBJ2-7 | TRBV29-1 | . | TRBD1 | CSVEGRDRGEDEQYF | TGCAGCGTTGAGGGAAGGGACAGGGGTGAAGACGAGCAGTACTTC
TRBJ1-6 | TRBV27 | . | TRBD1 | CASSFETGGVRNSPLHF | TGTGCCAGCAGTTTTGAGACAGGGGGCGTAAGGAATTCACCCCTCCACTTT
TRBJ2-2 | TRBV30 | few | TRBD1 | CAWSVPGQGLTGELFF | TGTGCCTGGAGTGTACCGGGACAGGGACTCACCGGGGAGCTGTTTTTT
TRBJ2-3 | TRBV11-3 | . | TRBD2 | CASSLGASSGGLSSTDTQYF | TGTGCCAGCAGCTTAGGGGCCTCAAGCGGGGGGCTCAGTAGCACAGATACGCAGTATTTT
TRBJ2-1 | TRBV29-1 | . | TRBD1 | CSVDQGQGVGEQFF | TGCAGCGTTGATCAGGGACAGGGGGTTGGTGAGCAGTTCTTC
TRBJ1-6 | TRBV2 | . | . | CASTLLGLRNSPLHF | TGTGCCAGCACCTTACTCGGACTGAGGAATTCACCCCTCCACTTT
TRBJ1-2 | TRBV6-2/TRBV6-3 | . | . | CASSPRLRGFDGYTF | TGTGCCAGCAGTCCGCGCCTGAGAGGTTTCGATGGCTACACCTTC
TRBJ1-2 | TRBV10-1 | . | TRBD1 | CASSAFLGWGRGSNYGYTF | TGCGCCAGCAGTGCGTTTCTAGGATGGGGCAGGGGGTCCAACTATGGCTACACCTTC
TRBJ2-5 | TRBV7-9 | . | . | CASSISDQETQYF | TGTGCCAGCAGCATCAGTGATCAAGAGACCCAGTACTTC